This entry concerns a single T cell receptor (beta chain). This receptor's antigen is unknown. No quality values exist for individual bases; no much larger clone is one base distant. The data stem from a study of radiotherapy plus CTLA-4 blockade in lung cancer (dated by TCRdb to 2017 to 2018). A note on the overall study: Among enrolled patients, 18% had an objective response and 31% reached disease control.

In this study, focal radiation therapy paired with CTLA-4 blockade (ipilimumab) was tested in patients who had chemo-refractory metastatic non-small-cell lung cancer. Library prep was done by the immunoSEQ multiplex PCR assay. TCRdb limited this immuneACCESS table to in-frame rearrangements with V and J called. A share of clones is missing; checked studies link under half to unresolved V genes, and the rest is unexplained. The sample contains around 53,000 clones, about 88% of them found a single time. The ten largest clones represent under 20% of the sample. Here is what the overall study found, with its caveats: The strongest predictors of response were reported to be early dynamic shifts in blood T cell clones along with a rise in serum interferon-beta following radiation. After treatment with radiotherapy and ipilimumab, TCR clones that originated in tumors expanded in peripheral blood.

This specimen was peripheral blood, taken from a patient treated with radiotherapy plus ipilimumab. This sequence was found in a human donor with non-small cell lung cancer that progressed on radiotherapy plus ipilimumab. Some clones in this sample may be carry-over from other donors' samples.

CDR3 loop: CASSPNSGQETQYF. The nucleotide sequence reads TGTGCCAGCAGTCCCAACTCGGGGCAAGAGACCCAGTACTTC. The sequence links TRBV27 to TRBJ2-5; TRBD2 is possibly the D segment (5 matching bases). V lost 5 bases and J lost 2 bases; the stretch between them is 12 bases long. According to the germline V gene (reference sequence), CDR1 reads MNHEY and CDR2 reads SMNVEV. From the cysteine through the phenylalanine, the CDR3 covers 14 amino acids. Left in the record is the CDR3 DNA by itself, 42 bases read in frame from the first base.